The 8 T cell receptor beta chains given below trace back to one sample, sequenced in a study of CD8 T cells in Susac syndrome. Reverse transcription of about 0.45 to 1 ug RNA was carried out with random hexamers. TCRdb re-derived calls from the immunoSEQ multiplex PCR reads in MiXCR, one entry per CDR3 protein. The table records some 110,000 distinct CDR3 sequences, 85% to 95% of them present only once. Input material: CD4+ T cells from PBMCs. These receptors all come from a human donor with multiple sclerosis.

The chain employs TRBV3-1 and TRBJ2-4; 7 nucleotides agree with TRBD1. This CDR3 comprises 15 residues. V lost 2 bases to trimming and J lost 8 bases; unmatched junction nucleotides: 9. In germline, CDR1 is LGHDT, CDR2 YNNKEL (reference sequence). CDR3 in amino acids: CASSQQGQWADIQYF. For the CDR3, the DNA is TGTGCCAGCAGCCAACAGGGACAGTGGGCGGACATTCAGTACTTC.

The V gene is TRBV7-2, the J gene TRBJ2-1; 7 bases match TRBD2. V trimming: 0 bases; J trimming: 4 bases; junction bases outside the gene matches: 6. CDR3 length: 16 residues. CDR1 and CDR2 (germline): SGHTA, FQGNSA. The CDR3 protein is CASSLASSGAYNEQFF. CDR3 DNA sequence: TGTGCCAGCAGCTTAGCCTCGAGCGGGGCTTACAATGAGCAGTTCTTC.

The chain links TRBV5-4 to TRBJ2-1, with 9 bases that match TRBD2. CDR1 and CDR2 from the germline V gene are SGHNT and YYREEE (reference sequence). Trimming at V came to 1 base and at J to 5 bases, leaving 7 bases not matched to a gene. This CDR3 spans 16 amino acids. This CDR3 is CASSLSAGGQHNEQFF. DNA for the CDR3: TGTGCCAGCAGCTTGTCGGCGGGGGGGCAACACAATGAGCAGTTCTTC.

The CDR3 sequence: CASSLMAGGEAFF. CDR3 sequence (DNA): TGTGCCAGCAGCTTGATGGCAGGGGGTGAAGCTTTCTTT. This rearrangement joins TRBV5-4 to TRBJ1-1; 7 bases agree with TRBD1. The V segment lost 1 base and the J segment 7 bases; nucleotides outside the gene matches: 4. Germline assignment: CDR1 SGHNT and CDR2 YYREEE (reference sequence). The CDR3 has 13 residues.

V and J are TRBV6-1 and TRBJ1-2; D is uncertain. Germline V gene data show CDR1 as MNHNS and CDR2 as SASEGT. The germline V and J ends were trimmed by 8 bases and 6 bases, with 13 bases remaining between them. CDR3 length: 12 residues. As DNA, the CDR3 is TGTGCCAGCGTCATCAGAGGGAATGGCTACACCTTC. Amino acids: CASVIRGNGYTF.

This clonotype has just one count. The V call is TRBV4-1, the J call TRBJ2-3, with D possibly being TRBD2 (6 bases). The germline gives CDR1 MGHRA, CDR2 YSYEKL. Between the trimmed V and J ends, which lost 4 bases and 1 base, there was a span of 21 bases. The CDR3 spans 18 residues. CDR3 amino acids: CASSLRGGLGGGTDTQYF. CDR3 nucleotide sequence: TGCGCCAGCAGCCTAAGGGGCGGGCTAGGAGGGGGCACAGATACGCAGTATTTT.

The genes are TRBV30 and TRBJ2-7; 8 bases map to TRBD1. There are 15 residues in the CDR3. V was clipped by 2 bases and J by 5 bases; unmatched bases: 11. The V gene's germline CDR1 is GTSNPN and CDR2 SVGIG (reference sequence). Here the CDR3 reads CAWSNKRTGSDEQYF. CDR3 DNA: TGTGCCTGGAGTAACAAAAGGACAGGGTCGGACGAGCAGTACTTC.

The chain uses TRBV19 and TRBJ2-7; TRBD1 agrees at 11 bases. This CDR3 contains 15 residues. V dropped 5 bases and J dropped 2; count of bases not matched to a gene: 5. CDR1 is LNHDA and CDR2 is SQIVND in the germline V gene (reference sequence). The CDR3: CASSAGTGGTYEQYF. The CDR3 DNA reads as TGTGCCAGTAGTGCCGGGACAGGGGGTACCTACGAGCAGTACTTC.